The next 10 T cell receptor beta chains were all read from a single sample in a study of tumor and adjacent non-tumor tissue in lung cancer. A modified ARM-PCR protocol with three rounds of nested PCR amplified TCRbeta. TCRdb re-called the multiplex PCR reads with MiXCR, one entry per CDR3 protein. The data hold around 79,000 distinct CDR3 sequences, with around 70% observed a single time. No cell sorting was done before RNA was extracted from the tissue. The sample comprised lung tumor tissue. Receptors were obtained from a woman between 40 and 50 years old with non-small cell lung cancer.

About this clonotype: A read error may account for a junction end that differs from germline. V usage is TRBV6-5 and J usage is TRBJ2-3; TRBD1 matches 7 bases. Germline V gives CDR1 MNHEY, CDR2 SVGAGI. The CDR3 is made up of 16 amino acids. CDR3: CASSYSPPRGTDMQYF. The CDR3 DNA reads TGTGCCAGCAGTTACTCTCCCCCGAGGGGGACAGATATGCAGTATTTT.

Comments on this clonotype: A read error is likely, as this CDR3 ends without the conserved phenylalanine or tryptophan. The chain carries TRBV6-5 and TRBJ1-5; D might be TRBD1 (6 bases). The germline V gene encodes CDR1 MNHEY and CDR2 SVGAGI. The CDR3 extends over 16 amino acids. The CDR3 sequence: CVSSAARGYSNQPQHC. For the CDR3, the DNA is TGTGTCAGTTCGGCAGCCAGGGGCTATAGCAATCAGCCCCAGCATTGT.

This clonotype was observed at least ten times. This chain links TRBV20-1 with TRBJ2-3; 8 positions agree with TRBD2. The CDR3 runs 13 residues. Germline trimming cut 6 bases from V and 6 bases from J; bases unmatched to any gene: 8. Germline lookup yields CDR1 DFQATT and CDR2 SNEGSKA (reference sequence). In DNA form, the CDR3 reads TGCAGTGCCCAACCGGGGGGGAAGGATACGCAGTATTTT. This gives the protein CSAQPGGKDTQYF.

Points on this clonotype: A much larger clone differs from this one at a single base, so this may be a read error. V and J are TRBV2 and TRBJ1-4; D call uncertain. V lost 5 bases to trimming and J lost 5 bases, with 15 bases between them. Germline CDR1 and CDR2: SNHLY and FYNNEI. This CDR3 has 15 amino acids. CDR3 sequence reads: CASSRQEGKNEKLFF. The CDR3 region has the DNA TGTGCCAGCAGTAGGCAAGAGGGTAAAAATGAAAAACTGTTTTTT.

Concerning this clonotype itself: A read error may account for a junction end that differs from germline. The chain employs TRBV6-1 and TRBJ2-7; D may correspond to TRBD1 or TRBD2 (6 bases each). There are 16 residues in the CDR3. Germline V gene sequence: CDR1 MNHNS, CDR2 SASEGT. CDR3 nucleotide sequence: TGTGCCAGCAATGAAGACGAGGGGGGCGGTTCGTACGACCAGTACTTC. It codes for CASNEDEGGGSYDQYF.

About this clonotype: Given the absence of the conserved phenylalanine or tryptophan at the CDR3 end, a read error is likely. The V gene is TRBV6-2 or TRBV6-3, the J gene TRBJ1-6, with D perhaps TRBD1 (5 bases). This CDR3 is 14 amino acids long. Germline CDR1 is MNHEY and CDR2 is SVGEGT. The CDR3 loop is CASSYLVGGSLLHY. The CDR3 DNA follows: TGTGCCAGCAGTTACTTGGTCGGGGGATCACTCCTCCACTAT.

Concerning this clonotype itself: One base away lies a much larger clone, so this may be a sequencing read error. Given the absence of the conserved phenylalanine or tryptophan at the CDR3 end, a read error is likely. The chain links TRBV7-9 to TRBJ1-5, with 7 bases aligning to TRBD1. Germline assignment: CDR1 SEHNR and CDR2 FQNEAQ (reference sequence). V shed 5 bases and J 3 bases; nucleotides not matched to a gene: 4. There are 14 residues in the CDR3. CDR3 sequence (DNA): TGTGCCAGCAGCCGCGGGACAGACAATCAGCCCCAGCATTAT. Translating gives CASSRGTDNQPQHY.

CDR3 sequence reads: CSVEGTVYEQYF. The CDR3 region has the DNA TGCAGTGTGGAGGGGACAGTCTACGAGCAGTACTTC. The rearrangement uses TRBV20-1 and TRBJ2-7; perhaps TRBD1 as D (7 bases). The CDR3 is 12 residues long. The germline V and J ends were trimmed by 7 bases and 3 bases, with 13 bases remaining between them. Germline V gene data show CDR1 as DFQATT and CDR2 as SNEGSKA (reference sequence).

The rearrangement links TRBV20-1 to TRBJ1-1; D gene unclear. The germline V gene encodes CDR1 DFQATT and CDR2 SNEGSKA (reference sequence). V was clipped by 6 bases and J by 6 bases, with 14 bases between them. The CDR3 loop spans 12 amino acids. CDR3 nucleotides: TGCAGTGCCCCCGAGCTAGGTGCTGAAGCTTTCTTT. Its translation is CSAPELGAEAFF.

As for this clonotype: This sequence may be a read error, since a much larger clone differs from it by one base. This CDR3 is missing its conserved last phenylalanine or tryptophan, likely due to a read error. The rearrangement links TRBV12-3 or TRBV12-4 to TRBJ2-3, with a weak D call TRBD1 (5 bases). The CDR3 consists of 17 residues. V gave up 5 bases and J gave up 1 base, with 19 bases separating them. CDR3 residues: CASSQRQLVRGTDTQYL. CDR3 bases: TGTGCCAGCAGTCAAAGACAGCTGGTTCGTGGCACAGATACGCAGTATCTT.